The next 11 T cell receptor beta chains were all read from a single sample in a study of blood T cell repertoires in COVID-19. Here immunoSEQ multiplex PCR was the method, and the copy in TCRdb shows in-frame clones only, minus some. The table has approximately 270,000 clones, about 91% seen once. Sequenced: peripheral blood. These receptors all stem from a woman in her 30s with COVID-19, enrolled during active disease.

This sequence joins TRBV7-9 and TRBJ2-1; perhaps TRBD1 as D (5 bases). Germline V gene lookup returns CDR1 SEHNR and CDR2 FQNEAQ (reference sequence). With 0 bases removed from V and 10 bases from J, the gap between germline ends came to 13 bases. The CDR3 covers 14 residues. The CDR3 coding sequence is TGTGCCAGCAGCTTAGCGTGGGGCACCCCAGAGCAGTTCTTC. Protein: CASSLAWGTPEQFF.

V usage is TRBV28 and J usage is TRBJ2-2; possible D gene TRBD2, 7 bases. CDR1 is MDHEN and CDR2 is SYDVKM in the germline V gene. Trimming took 2 bases from V and 9 from J, leaving 16 bases between them. This CDR3 spans 15 amino acids. CDR3: CASSLGSTGGRELFF. CDR3 in DNA: TGTGCCAGCAGTTTAGGATCGACGGGGGGCAGGGAGCTGTTTTTT.

The chain recombines TRBV4-3 with TRBJ1-6, with TRBD1 identical over 9 bases. Germline CDR1 reads LGHNA; CDR2 reads YSLEER. Losses at the gene ends were 0 bases for V and 9 bases for J; bases not matched to a gene: 12. This CDR3 is built from 18 residues. The CDR3: CASSQDTPTGGRSSPLHF. The CDR3 coding sequence is TGCGCCAGCAGCCAAGATACCCCGACAGGGGGAAGGAGTTCACCCCTCCACTTT.

The sample holds one count of this clone. The CDR3 DNA follows: TGCGCCAGCAGCCAAGAGGCCAGGCCTAGCACAGATACGCAGTATTTT. It translates to CASSQEARPSTDTQYF. V gene TRBV4-1 combines with J gene TRBJ2-3; no firm D call. The V and J ends lost 0 bases and 0 bases respectively, with 10 bases between them. Germline V gene sequence: CDR1 MGHRA, CDR2 YSYEKL. The CDR3 has 16 amino acids.

Written as DNA, the CDR3 is TGTGCCGGGAGCCGGGACAGGTTTGGCTACACCTTC. It yields the protein CAGSRDRFGYTF. The chain employs TRBV6-6 and TRBJ1-2, with 8 bases lining up with TRBD1. Trimming took 11 bases from V and 7 from J; bases not matched to a gene: 9. The CDR3 spans 12 residues. The germline V gene encodes CDR1 MNHNY and CDR2 SVGAGI (reference sequence).

This chain joins TRBV20-1 and TRBJ1-2; D possibly corresponds to TRBD1 (5 bases). Trimming stripped 5 bases from V and 6 bases from J, with 10 bases between. The CDR3 totals 11 residues. The germline CDR1 and CDR2 sequences are DFQATT and SNEGSKA (reference sequence). The CDR3 DNA is TGCAGTGCTGGCAGGGTAAATGGCTACACCTTC. The encoded protein is CSAGRVNGYTF.

The rearrangement joins TRBV18 to TRBJ2-1; TRBD2 matches 7 bases. Germline V gene data show CDR1 as KGHSH and CDR2 as LQKENI. This CDR3 spans 16 amino acids. The junction had 12 bases not matched to a gene; V was cut back by 3 bases and J by 7 bases. The CDR3 loop is CASSPRERENDNEQFF. CDR3 coding DNA: TGTGCCAGCTCACCCCGCGAGCGGGAAAACGATAATGAGCAGTTCTTC.

The chain carries TRBV4-3 and TRBJ1-1; a possible D gene is TRBD1 (6 bases). V shed 0 bases and J shed 3 bases, with 14 bases lying between them. This CDR3 contains 16 residues. Germline V gene lookup returns CDR1 LGHNA and CDR2 YSLEER. The CDR3 reads CASSQDETGTYTEAFF. The DNA for the CDR3 is TGCGCCAGCAGCCAAGATGAAACAGGGACATACACTGAAGCTTTCTTT.

This sequence joins TRBV10-3 and TRBJ2-3; maybe TRBD2 (5 bases). With 2 bases removed from V and 7 bases from J, the gap between germline ends came to 19 bases. The CDR3 has 16 amino acids. The germline V gene encodes CDR1 ENHRY and CDR2 SYGVKD. CDR3 nucleotide sequence: TGTGCCATCAGTGAGCAGGCGGGTGATACACAGAATACGCAGTATTTT. It translates to CAISEQAGDTQNTQYF.

CDR3 protein: CASSSTRIYGYTF. For the CDR3, the DNA is TGTGCCAGCAGCTCGACAAGGATCTATGGCTACACCTTC. The J gene is TRBJ1-2, the V gene TRBV7-2; D is ambiguous. Germline loops: CDR1 SGHTA, CDR2 FQGNSA. The CDR3 spans 13 residues. Trimming took off 4 bases at V and 4 bases at J, with 10 bases between the two ends.

The chain employs TRBV5-1 and TRBJ2-7; no clear D gene. V was shortened by 2 bases and J by 6 bases, with 9 bases between the two germline ends. There are 12 residues in the CDR3. CDR1 SGHRS and CDR2 YFSETQ come from the germline V gene. DNA for the CDR3: TGCGCCAGCAGCTTCCACAGCTCCGAGCAGTACTTC. It yields the protein CASSFHSSEQYF.